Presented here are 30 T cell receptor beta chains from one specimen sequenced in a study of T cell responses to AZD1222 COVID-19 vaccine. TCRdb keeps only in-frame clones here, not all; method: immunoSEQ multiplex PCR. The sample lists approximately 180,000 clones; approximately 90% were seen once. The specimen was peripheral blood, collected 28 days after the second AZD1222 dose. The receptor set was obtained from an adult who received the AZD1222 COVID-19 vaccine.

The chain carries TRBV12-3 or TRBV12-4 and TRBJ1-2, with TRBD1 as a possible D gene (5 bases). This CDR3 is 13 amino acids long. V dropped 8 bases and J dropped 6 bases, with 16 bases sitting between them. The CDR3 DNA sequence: TGTGCCAGCGCCCAGACAGAGGTGAATGGCTACACCTTC. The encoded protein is CASAQTEVNGYTF.

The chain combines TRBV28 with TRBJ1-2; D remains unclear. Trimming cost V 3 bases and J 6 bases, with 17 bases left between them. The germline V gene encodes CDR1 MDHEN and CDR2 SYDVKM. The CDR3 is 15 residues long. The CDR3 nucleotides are TGTGCCAGCAGTTTTGAGGGCACCGGGCGGGATGGCTACACCTTC. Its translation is CASSFEGTGRDGYTF.

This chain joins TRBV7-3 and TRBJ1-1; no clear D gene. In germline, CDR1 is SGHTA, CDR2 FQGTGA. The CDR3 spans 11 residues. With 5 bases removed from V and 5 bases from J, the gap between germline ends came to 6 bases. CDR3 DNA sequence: TGTGCCAGCAGCGCCGGTACTGAAGCTTTCTTT. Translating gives CASSAGTEAFF.

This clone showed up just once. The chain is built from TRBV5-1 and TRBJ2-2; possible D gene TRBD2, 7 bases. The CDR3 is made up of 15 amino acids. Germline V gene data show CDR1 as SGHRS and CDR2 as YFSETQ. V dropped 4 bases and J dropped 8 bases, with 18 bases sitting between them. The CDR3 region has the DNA TGCGCCAGCAGCCCGGGATCGGGGGGCGAAGGGGAGCTGTTTTTT. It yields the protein CASSPGSGGEGELFF.

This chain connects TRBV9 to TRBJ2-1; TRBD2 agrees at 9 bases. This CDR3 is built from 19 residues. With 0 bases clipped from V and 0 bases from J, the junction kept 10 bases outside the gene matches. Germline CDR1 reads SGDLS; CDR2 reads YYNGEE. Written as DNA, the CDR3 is TGTGCCAGCAGCGTAGGTGGTAGCGGGAGCTTCAGCTCCTACAATGAGCAGTTCTTC. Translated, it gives CASSVGGSGSFSSYNEQFF.

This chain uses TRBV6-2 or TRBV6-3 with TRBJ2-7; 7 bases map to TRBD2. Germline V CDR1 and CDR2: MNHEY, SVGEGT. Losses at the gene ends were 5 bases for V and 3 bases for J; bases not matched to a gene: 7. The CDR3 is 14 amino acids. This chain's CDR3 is CASSTSGARYEQYF. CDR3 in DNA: TGTGCCAGCAGTACCAGCGGGGCGCGCTACGAGCAGTACTTC.

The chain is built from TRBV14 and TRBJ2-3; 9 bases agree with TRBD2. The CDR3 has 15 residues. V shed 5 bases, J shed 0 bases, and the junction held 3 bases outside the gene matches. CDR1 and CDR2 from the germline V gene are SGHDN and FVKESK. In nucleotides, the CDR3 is TGTGCCAGCAGCTGGACTAGCGCTAGCACAGATACGCAGTATTTT. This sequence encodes CASSWTSASTDTQYF.

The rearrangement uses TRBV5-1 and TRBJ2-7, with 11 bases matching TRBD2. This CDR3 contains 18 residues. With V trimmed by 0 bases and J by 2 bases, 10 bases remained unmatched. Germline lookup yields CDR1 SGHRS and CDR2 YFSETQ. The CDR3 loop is CASSLGGSGRALPYEQYF. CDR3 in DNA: TGCGCCAGCAGCTTGGGAGGTAGCGGGAGGGCGCTGCCCTACGAGCAGTACTTC. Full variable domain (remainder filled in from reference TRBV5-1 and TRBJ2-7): KAGVTQTPRYLIKTRGQQVTLSCSPISGHRSVSWYQQTPGQGLQFLFEYFSETQRNKGNFPGRFSGRQFSNSRSEMNVSTLELGDSALYLCASSLGGSGRALPYEQYFGPGTRLTVT.

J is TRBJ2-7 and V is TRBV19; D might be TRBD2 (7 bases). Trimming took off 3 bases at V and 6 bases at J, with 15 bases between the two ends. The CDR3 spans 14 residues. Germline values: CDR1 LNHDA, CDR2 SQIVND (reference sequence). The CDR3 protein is CASSIGEGEGEQYF. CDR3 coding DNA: TGTGCCAGTAGTATCGGGGAGGGGGAAGGCGAGCAGTACTTC.

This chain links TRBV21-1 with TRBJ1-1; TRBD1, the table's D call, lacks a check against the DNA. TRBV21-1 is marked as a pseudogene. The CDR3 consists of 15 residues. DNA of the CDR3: TGTGCCAGCAGCAAAGGATGGCCCCCGAACACTGAAGCTTTCTTT. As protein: CASSKGWPPNTEAFF.

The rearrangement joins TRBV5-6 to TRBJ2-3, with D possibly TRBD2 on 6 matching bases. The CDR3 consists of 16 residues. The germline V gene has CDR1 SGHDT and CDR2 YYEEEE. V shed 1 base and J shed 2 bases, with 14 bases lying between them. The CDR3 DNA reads TGTGCCAGCAGCTTGCGGGGGACTGTACTCACAGATACGCAGTATTTT. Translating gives CASSLRGTVLTDTQYF. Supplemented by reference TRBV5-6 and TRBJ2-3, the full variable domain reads DAGVTQSPTHLIKTRGQQVTLRCSPKSGHDTVSWYQQALGQGPQFIFQYYEEEERQRGNFPDRFSGHQFPNYSSELNVNALLLGDSALYLCASSLRGTVLTDTQYFGPGTRLTVL.

For the CDR3, the DNA is TGTGCCATAAGAGGGACAGGGGGTTACGACTATGGCTACACCTTC. Protein product: CAIRGTGGYDYGYTF. This rearrangement joins TRBV6-5 to TRBJ1-2; 11 bases agree with TRBD1. Germline V gene sequence: CDR1 MNHEY, CDR2 SVGAGI. The CDR3 covers 15 residues. After removal of 10 bases from V and 3 bases from J, the junction contained 10 bases not matched to a gene.

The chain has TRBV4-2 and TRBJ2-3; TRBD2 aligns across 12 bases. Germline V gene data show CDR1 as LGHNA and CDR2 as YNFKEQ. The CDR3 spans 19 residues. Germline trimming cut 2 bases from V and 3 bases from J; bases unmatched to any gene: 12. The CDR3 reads CASSQTLQTSGRSTDTQYF. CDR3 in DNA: TGTGCCAGCAGCCAAACTCTTCAGACTAGCGGGAGATCGACAGATACGCAGTATTTT.

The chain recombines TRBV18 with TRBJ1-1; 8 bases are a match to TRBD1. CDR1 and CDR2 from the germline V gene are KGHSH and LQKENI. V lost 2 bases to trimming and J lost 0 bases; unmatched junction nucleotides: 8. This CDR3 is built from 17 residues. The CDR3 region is CASSPYRDRPMNTEAFF. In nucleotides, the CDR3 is TGTGCCAGCTCACCATACCGGGACAGGCCGATGAACACTGAAGCTTTCTTT.

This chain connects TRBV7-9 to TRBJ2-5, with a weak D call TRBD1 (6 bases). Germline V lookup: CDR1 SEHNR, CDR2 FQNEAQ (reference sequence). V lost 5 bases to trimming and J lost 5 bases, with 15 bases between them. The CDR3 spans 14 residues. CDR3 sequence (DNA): TGTGCCAGCAGCAGCGACAGGTTAGGCGAGACCCAGTACTTC. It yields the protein CASSSDRLGETQYF.

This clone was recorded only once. The CDR3 reads CASRRTSGSPWEQYF. CDR3 in DNA: TGTGCCAGCAGACGGACTAGCGGGAGCCCGTGGGAGCAGTACTTC. The V gene is TRBV6-5, the J gene TRBJ2-7, with TRBD2 matching 13 bases. This CDR3 contains 15 residues. The J segment lost 7 bases and the V segment lost 6 bases, leaving 9 bases of the junction unmatched. Germline V gives CDR1 MNHEY, CDR2 SVGAGI.

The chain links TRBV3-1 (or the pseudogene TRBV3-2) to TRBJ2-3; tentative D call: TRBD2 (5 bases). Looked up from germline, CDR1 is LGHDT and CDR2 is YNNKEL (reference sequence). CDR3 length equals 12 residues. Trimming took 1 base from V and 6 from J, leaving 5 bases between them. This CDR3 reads CASSQGEDTQYF. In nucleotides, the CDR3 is TGTGCCAGCAGCCAAGGGGAGGATACGCAGTATTTT.

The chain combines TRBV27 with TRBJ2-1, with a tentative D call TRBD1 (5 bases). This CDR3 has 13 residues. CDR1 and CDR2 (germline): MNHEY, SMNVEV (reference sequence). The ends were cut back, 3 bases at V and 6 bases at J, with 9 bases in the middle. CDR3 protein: CASSFQDSNEQFF. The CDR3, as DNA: TGTGCCAGCAGTTTCCAAGACAGCAATGAGCAGTTCTTC.

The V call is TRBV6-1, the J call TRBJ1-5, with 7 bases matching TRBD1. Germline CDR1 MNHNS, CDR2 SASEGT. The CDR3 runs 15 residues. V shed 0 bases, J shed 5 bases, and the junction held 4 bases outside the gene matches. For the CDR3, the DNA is TGTGCCAGCAGTGAAGCAGGAGGGGGCGATCAGCCCCAGCATTTT. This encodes CASSEAGGGDQPQHF.

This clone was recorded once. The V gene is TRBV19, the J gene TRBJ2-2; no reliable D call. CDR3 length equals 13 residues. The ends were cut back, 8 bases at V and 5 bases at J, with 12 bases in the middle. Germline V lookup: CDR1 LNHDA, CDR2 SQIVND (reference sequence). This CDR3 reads CASYSTDTGELFF. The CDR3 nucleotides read TGTGCCAGTTACTCCACAGATACCGGGGAGCTGTTTTTT.

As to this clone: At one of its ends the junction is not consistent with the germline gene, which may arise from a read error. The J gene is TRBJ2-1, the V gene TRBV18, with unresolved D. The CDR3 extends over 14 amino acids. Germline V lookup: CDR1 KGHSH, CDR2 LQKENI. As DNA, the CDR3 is TGTGCCAGCTCCCCACCCGTGGCCTACAATGAGCAGTTCTTC. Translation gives CASSPPVAYNEQFF.

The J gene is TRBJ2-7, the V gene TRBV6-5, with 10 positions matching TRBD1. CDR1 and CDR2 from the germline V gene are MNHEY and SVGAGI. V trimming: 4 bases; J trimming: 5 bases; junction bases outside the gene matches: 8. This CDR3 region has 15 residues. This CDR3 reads CASSSTGQGRDEQYF. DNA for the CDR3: TGTGCCAGCAGTTCAACGGGACAGGGGCGGGACGAGCAGTACTTC.

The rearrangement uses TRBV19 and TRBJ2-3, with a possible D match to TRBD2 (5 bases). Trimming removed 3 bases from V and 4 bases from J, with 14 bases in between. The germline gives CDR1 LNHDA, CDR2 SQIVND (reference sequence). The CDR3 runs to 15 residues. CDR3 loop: CASSIRPAGADTQYF. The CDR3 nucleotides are TGTGCCAGTAGTATTCGTCCTGCGGGCGCAGATACGCAGTATTTT.

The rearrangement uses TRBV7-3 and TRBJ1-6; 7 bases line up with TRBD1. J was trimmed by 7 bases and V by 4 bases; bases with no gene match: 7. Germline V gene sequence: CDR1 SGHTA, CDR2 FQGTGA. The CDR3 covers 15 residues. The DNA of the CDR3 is TGTGCCAGCAGCTCCGGAGGAGGGGGCAATTCACCCCTCCACTTT. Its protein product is CASSSGGGGNSPLHF.

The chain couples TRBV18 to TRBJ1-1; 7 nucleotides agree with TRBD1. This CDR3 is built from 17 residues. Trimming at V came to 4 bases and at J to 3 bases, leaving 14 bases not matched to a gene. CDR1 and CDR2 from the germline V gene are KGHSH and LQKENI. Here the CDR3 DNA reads TGTGCCAGCTCACTAGGACAGGAACATTGGTTTGACACTGAAGCTTTCTTT. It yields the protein CASSLGQEHWFDTEAFF.

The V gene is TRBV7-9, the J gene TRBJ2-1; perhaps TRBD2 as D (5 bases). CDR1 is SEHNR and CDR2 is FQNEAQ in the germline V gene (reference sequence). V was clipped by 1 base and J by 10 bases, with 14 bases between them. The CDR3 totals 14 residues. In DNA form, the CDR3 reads TGTGCCAGCAGCTTAGATACTAGTCAGGCAGAGCAGTTCTTC. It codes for CASSLDTSQAEQFF.

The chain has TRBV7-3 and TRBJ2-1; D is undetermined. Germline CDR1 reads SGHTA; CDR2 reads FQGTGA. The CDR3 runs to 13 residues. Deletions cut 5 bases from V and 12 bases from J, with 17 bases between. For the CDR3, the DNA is TGTGCCAGCAGCACCAGGACGCCCGAGAGGCAGTTCTTC. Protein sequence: CASSTRTPERQFF.

CDR3 in amino acids: CASRAKGQGLNEQFF. In DNA, the CDR3 is TGTGCCAGCAGAGCTAAGGGACAGGGGCTAAATGAGCAGTTCTTC. J is TRBJ2-1 and V is TRBV2, with 10 nucleotides matching TRBD1. Germline CDR1 reads SNHLY; CDR2 reads FYNNEI. The CDR3 length is 15 residues. V lost 6 bases to trimming and J lost 7 bases; unmatched junction nucleotides: 9.

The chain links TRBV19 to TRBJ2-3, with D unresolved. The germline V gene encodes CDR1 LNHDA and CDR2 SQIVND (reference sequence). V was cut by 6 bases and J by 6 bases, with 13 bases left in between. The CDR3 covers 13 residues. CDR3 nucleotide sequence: TGTGCCAGTAGGTCACCGAACTTTGATACGCAGTATTTT. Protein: CASRSPNFDTQYF.

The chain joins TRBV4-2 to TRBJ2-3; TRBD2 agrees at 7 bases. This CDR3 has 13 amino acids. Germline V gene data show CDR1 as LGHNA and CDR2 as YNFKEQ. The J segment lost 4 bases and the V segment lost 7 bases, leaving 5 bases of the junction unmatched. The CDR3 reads CASTSGRADTQYF. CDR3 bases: TGTGCCAGCACCTCAGGGAGGGCAGATACGCAGTATTTT.